Below, 25 T cell receptor beta chains from the same sample are listed, as sequenced in a study of glioma-infiltrating T cells after dendritic cell vaccination. The time point is: after dendritic cell vaccination, including at tumor progression/relapse. Repertoires were generated with immunoSEQ multiplex PCR, while TCRdb's copy carries only in-frame clones and drops some. The sample records roughly 100,000 clones, almost 90% being singletons. This material consisted of blood, taken after dendritic cell vaccination. Source of these receptors: a human donor with glioblastoma.

The rearrangement links TRBV6-1 to TRBJ2-1; the match to TRBD2 covers 9 bases. This CDR3 has 14 residues. The ends lost 6 bases at V and 2 bases at J; junction bases unmatched: 2. Germline V gene sequence: CDR1 MNHNS, CDR2 SASEGT. CDR3 nucleotides: TGTGCCAGCAGGGGCGGGGGGGCCTACAATGAGCAGTTCTTC. Translation gives CASRGGGAYNEQFF.

This clone showed up just once. V is TRBV29-1 and J is TRBJ2-5; 8 bases fit TRBD2. J was trimmed by 5 bases and V by 1 base; bases with no gene match: 9. The length of the CDR3 is 15 residues. Germline V gives CDR1 SQVTM, CDR2 ANQGSEA. The CDR3 DNA reads TGCAGCGTTGAAGCCCGGGAGCGGGGGCGGGAGACCCAGTACTTC. Translation gives CSVEARERGRETQYF.

This rearrangement joins TRBV7-2 to TRBJ2-7, with TRBD2 matching 8 bases. Per germline, CDR1 SGHTA and CDR2 FQGNSA. J lost 3 bases, V lost 5 bases, and 9 bases had no gene match. The CDR3 spans 15 residues. The CDR3 DNA follows: TGTGCCAGCAGCAAGGGCGCTAGCGGGTTCTACGAGCAGTACTTC. It yields the protein CASSKGASGFYEQYF.

The chain combines TRBV4-2 with TRBJ2-5; a weak D match, TRBD1 (6 bases). Germline V lookup: CDR1 LGHNA, CDR2 YNFKEQ. The germline V and J ends were trimmed by 4 bases and 2 bases, with 14 bases remaining between them. The CDR3 is made up of 15 amino acids. CDR3 protein: CASSPPGQGQETQYF. CDR3 sequence (DNA): TGTGCCAGCAGCCCCCCCGGGCAGGGGCAAGAGACCCAGTACTTC.

The gene calls are TRBV13 and TRBJ1-1; 9 bases map to TRBD1. Looked up from germline, CDR1 is PRHDT and CDR2 is FYEKMQ (reference sequence). The CDR3 spans 13 residues. The trim removed 3 bases at V and 4 bases at J, leaving 0 bases unmatched. Here the CDR3 reads CASSLGQGTEAFF. CDR3 nucleotides: TGTGCCAGCAGCTTGGGACAGGGCACTGAAGCTTTCTTT.

This clone came up once. V usage is TRBV11-2 and J usage is TRBJ1-4; TRBD1 might be the D (6 bases). The V and J ends lost 6 bases and 3 bases respectively, with 11 bases between them. This CDR3 spans 14 amino acids. Germline CDR1 and CDR2: SGHAT and FQNNGV. CDR3: CASSVGGSNEKLFF. The CDR3 nucleotides read TGTGCCAGCAGTGTAGGGGGTTCTAATGAAAAACTGTTTTTT.

This clone was seen just once. The CDR3 spells CASRTELRTEAFF. In DNA, the CDR3 is TGTGCCAGCAGAACAGAGTTGCGCACTGAAGCTTTCTTT. The chain joins TRBV11-2 to TRBJ1-1; D is unresolved. Germline CDR1 reads SGHAT; CDR2 reads FQNNGV. The ends were cut back, 6 bases at V and 4 bases at J, with 12 bases in the middle. CDR3 length: 13 amino acids.

The chain employs TRBV28 and TRBJ1-4, with 10 bases lining up with TRBD1. The CDR3 consists of 14 residues. From germline, CDR1 is MDHEN and CDR2 SYDVKM. V lost 6 bases, J lost 8 bases, and 6 bases stayed unmatched. CDR3 sequence: CASRGQGLREKLFF. CDR3 nucleotide sequence: TGTGCCAGCAGGGGACAGGGGCTAAGAGAAAAACTGTTTTTT.

The chain links TRBV16 to TRBJ1-2; 7 bases are shared with TRBD1. The CDR3 totals 15 residues. Trimming cost V 6 bases and J 1 base; bases outside gene matches: 8. The V gene's germline CDR1 is KGHSY and CDR2 FQNENV. The CDR3 DNA follows: TGTGCCAGCAGACCCACAGGGGAGATTAACTATGGCTACACCTTC. It codes for CASRPTGEINYGYTF.

The chain uses TRBV5-1 and TRBJ2-1, with TRBD2 matching over 14 bases. The germline V gene has CDR1 SGHRS and CDR2 YFSETQ. The CDR3 totals 14 residues. Trimming removed 3 bases from V and 12 bases from J; junction bases left unmatched: 5. CDR3 nucleotide sequence: TGCGCCAGCAGCTCCGGGACTAGCGGGGGAGTGCAGTTCTTC. Translated: CASSSGTSGGVQFF. Together with reference TRBV5-1 and TRBJ2-1, the CDR3 gives the full variable domain: KAGVTQTPRYLIKTRGQQVTLSCSPISGHRSVSWYQQTPGQGLQFLFEYFSETQRNKGNFPGRFSGRQFSNSRSEMNVSTLELGDSALYLCASSSGTSGGVQFFGPGTRLTVL.

This CDR3 reads CASSSGQASGELFF. The DNA of the CDR3 is TGTGCCAGCAGTTCGGGACAGGCATCCGGGGAGCTGTTTTTT. V gene TRBV6-1 combines with J gene TRBJ2-2; 8 positions match TRBD1. This CDR3 has 14 amino acids. Trimming removed 5 bases from V and 6 bases from J; junction bases left unmatched: 5. Germline V gives CDR1 MNHNS, CDR2 SASEGT.

This clone has just a few counts. Other DNA sequences in this sample translate to the same CDR3. The chain combines TRBV7-8 with TRBJ1-6; a weak D match, TRBD1 (5 bases). CDR1 is SGHVS and CDR2 is FQNEAQ in the germline V gene. This CDR3 has 17 residues. The ends were cut back, 1 base at V and 7 bases at J, with 17 bases in the middle. CDR3 sequence: CASSLGLPGGINSPLHF. The CDR3 nucleotides read TGTGCCAGCAGCTTAGGACTCCCCGGGGGGATAAATTCACCCCTCCACTTT.

This sequence joins TRBV30 and TRBJ1-1; D may be TRBD1 (6 bases). V was cut by 5 bases and J by 5 bases, with 15 bases left in between. In germline, CDR1 is GTSNPN, CDR2 SVGIG (reference sequence). CDR3 length: 13 residues. The CDR3 region is CAWGRGAGTEAFF. CDR3 DNA sequence: TGTGCCTGGGGACGGGGGGCCGGGACTGAAGCTTTCTTT.

The chain combines TRBV9 with TRBJ2-1, with a weak D call TRBD1 (5 bases). CDR1 and CDR2 from the germline V gene are SGDLS and YYNGEE. The CDR3 extends over 15 amino acids. V was cut by 0 bases and J by 10 bases, with 17 bases left in between. The CDR3 DNA is TGTGCCAGCAGCGTAGGAATGGACCCAAGACAGGAGCAGTTCTTC. As protein: CASSVGMDPRQEQFF.

This chain links TRBV30 with TRBJ2-5; a weak D match, TRBD1 (5 bases). Germline CDR1 reads GTSNPN; CDR2 reads SVGIG (reference sequence). The V gene lost 0 bases and the J gene lost 4 bases, with 12 bases spanning the gap. The CDR3 covers 14 residues. CDR3 sequence reads: CAWSVRPTGETQYF. The CDR3 nucleotides read TGTGCCTGGAGTGTACGACCCACAGGAGAGACCCAGTACTTC. Based on the CDR3 plus reference TRBV30 and TRBJ2-5, the full variable domain is SQTIHQWPATLVQPVGSPLSLECTVEGTSNPNLYWYRQAAGRGLQLLFYSVGIGQISSEVPQNLSASRPQDRQFILSSKKLLLSDSGFYLCAWSVRPTGETQYFGPGTRLLVL.

This chain uses TRBV30 with TRBJ1-5; tentative D call: TRBD1 (5 bases). Germline CDR1 is GTSNPN and CDR2 is SVGIG (reference sequence). The CDR3 runs 15 residues. Trimming took off 0 bases at V and 0 bases at J, with 9 bases between the two ends. CDR3 sequence reads: CAWSVSGGSNQPQHF. The CDR3 nucleotides are TGTGCCTGGAGTGTATCGGGGGGTAGCAATCAGCCCCAGCATTTT.

The V call is TRBV30, the J call TRBJ1-4, with a weak D call TRBD1 (5 bases). CDR1 is GTSNPN and CDR2 is SVGIG in the germline V gene (reference sequence). The CDR3 is 15 amino acids. Trimming removed 1 base from V and 7 bases from J, with 16 bases in between. CDR3: CAWSGPGLLSEKLFF. The CDR3 nucleotides read TGTGCCTGGAGTGGTCCAGGGCTGCTGAGTGAAAAACTGTTTTTT. The complete variable domain, with remaining parts taken from reference TRBV30 and TRBJ1-4, reads SQTIHQWPATLVQPVGSPLSLECTVEGTSNPNLYWYRQAAGRGLQLLFYSVGIGQISSEVPQNLSASRPQDRQFILSSKKLLLSDSGFYLCAWSGPGLLSEKLFFGSGTQLSVL.

V usage is TRBV29-1 and J usage is TRBJ2-3; TRBD2 matches 11 bases. This CDR3 is 16 amino acids long. V lost 6 bases, J lost 0 bases, and 8 bases stayed unmatched. Germline V gene sequence: CDR1 SQVTM, CDR2 ANQGSEA. CDR3 bases: TGCAGCGTCCCCGGGACTAGCGGTTCTAGCACAGATACGCAGTATTTT. Translated: CSVPGTSGSSTDTQYF.

The chain links TRBV10-3 to TRBJ2-7, with 8 bases aligning to TRBD1. Germline CDR1 ENHRY, CDR2 SYGVKD. CDR3 length: 14 residues. The J segment lost 3 bases and the V segment lost 10 bases, leaving 11 bases of the junction unmatched. This CDR3 is CATQPRGQYYEQYF. The CDR3 nucleotides are TGTGCCACTCAGCCCAGGGGGCAATACTACGAGCAGTACTTC.

The chain has TRBV13 and TRBJ2-1, with 11 bases lining up with TRBD2. The CDR3 extends over 14 amino acids. Trimming at V came to 5 bases and at J to 9 bases, leaving 6 bases not matched to a gene. CDR1 and CDR2 (germline): PRHDT, FYEKMQ (reference sequence). CDR3 sequence (DNA): TGTGCCAGCAGCCGTAGCGGGGGGGCTGCTGAGCAGTTCTTC. Protein: CASSRSGGAAEQFF.

The chain uses TRBV6-1 and TRBJ2-7; maybe TRBD1 (5 bases). Looked up from germline, CDR1 is MNHNS and CDR2 is SASEGT. The CDR3 loop spans 12 amino acids. Trimming removed 6 bases at V and 4 bases at J, with 10 bases between. CDR3 sequence: CASRDTGYEQYF. CDR3 nucleotides: TGTGCCAGCAGAGATACAGGTTACGAGCAGTACTTC.

The CDR3 DNA reads as TGTGCCTGGAACAGGGACAACGAGCAGTACTTC. Encoded protein: CAWNRDNEQYF. The chain links TRBV30 to TRBJ2-7; the D gene is possibly TRBD1 (6 bases). CDR1 and CDR2 from the germline V gene are GTSNPN and SVGIG (reference sequence). The CDR3 contains 11 residues. The V end was cut by 4 bases, the J end by 5 bases, with 9 bases between.

The chain recombines TRBV2 with TRBJ2-1; TRBD2 matches at 11 bases. The V gene end was trimmed by 3 bases and the J gene end by 7 bases; junction bases not matched to a gene: 5. Germline CDR1 reads SNHLY; CDR2 reads FYNNEI. The CDR3 loop spans 15 amino acids. DNA of the CDR3: TGTGCCAGCAGTGAGTTACTAGCGGGAGTGAATGAGCAGTTCTTC. Translating it yields CASSELLAGVNEQFF.

The chain uses TRBV6-6 and TRBJ2-2; no definite D call. Germline CDR1 MNHNY, CDR2 SVGAGI (reference sequence). Deletions cut 7 bases from V and 6 bases from J, with 18 bases between. This CDR3 has 15 residues. The CDR3 protein is CASTQAPDGAGELFF. The CDR3 DNA sequence: TGTGCCAGCACCCAAGCCCCGGATGGAGCCGGGGAGCTGTTTTTT.

The chain employs TRBV30 and TRBJ2-3, with D maybe TRBD2 (6 bases). The germline V gene encodes CDR1 GTSNPN and CDR2 SVGIG (reference sequence). V gave up 5 bases and J gave up 0 bases, with 9 bases separating them. The CDR3 runs to 13 residues. The CDR3 nucleotides are TGTGCCTGGGGGGGGTTCAGCACAGATACGCAGTATTTT. Its translation: CAWGGFSTDTQYF.